This T cell receptor beta chain derives from a study of T cells after yellow fever vaccination. General study results and limits: CD4 and CD8 compartments shared a small share of clonotypes, likely from convergent recombination. Weaker overall, the secondary response nonetheless peaked faster (day 5 versus 15).

This clonotype was counted at least ten times. The antigen is undetermined. A universal primer site and UMIs were added as TCR cDNA was made by 5'RACE template switching. TCRdb independently ran MiXCR on the 5' RACE reads; one entry per CDR3 protein. The sample carries roughly 260,000 distinct CDR3 sequences, 10% to 15% recorded once. This specimen was CD4+ T cells sorted from PBMCs, taken 45 days after the yellow fever booster vaccination. The sequence came from a man aged 30 to 39 who received the YFV17D yellow fever vaccine.

CDR3 sequence reads: CSAHSRSGSLSYEQYF. The CDR3 DNA is TGCAGTGCCCATTCGCGTAGCGGGAGTCTGTCCTACGAGCAGTACTTC. V gene TRBV20-1 combines with J gene TRBJ2-7, with TRBD2 matching 9 bases. With 6 bases clipped from V and 1 base from J, the junction kept 13 bases outside the gene matches. CDR1 DFQATT and CDR2 SNEGSKA come from the germline V gene (reference sequence). The CDR3 is 16 residues long.